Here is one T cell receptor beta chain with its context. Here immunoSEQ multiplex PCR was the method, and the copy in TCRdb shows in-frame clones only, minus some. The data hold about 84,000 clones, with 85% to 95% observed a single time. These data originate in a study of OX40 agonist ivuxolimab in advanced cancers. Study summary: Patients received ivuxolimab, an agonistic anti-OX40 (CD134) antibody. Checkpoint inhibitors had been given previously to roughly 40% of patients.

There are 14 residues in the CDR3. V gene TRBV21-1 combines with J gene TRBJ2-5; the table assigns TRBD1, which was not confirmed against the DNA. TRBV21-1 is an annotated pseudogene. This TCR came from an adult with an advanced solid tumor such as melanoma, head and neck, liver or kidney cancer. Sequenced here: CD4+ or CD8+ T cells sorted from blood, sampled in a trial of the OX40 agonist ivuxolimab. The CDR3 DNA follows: TGTGCCACTCGACACCGGGACAGAAAAGAGACCCAGTACTTC. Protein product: CATRHRDRKETQYF.